The T cell receptor (beta chain) under discussion was sequenced for a study of Graves' ophthalmopathy and Graves' hyperthyroidism. Study details: Calling hyperthyroidism stable required that no ophthalmopathy show up within 18 months of follow-up. Findings and caveats of the study: Detection in blood was also observed for most expanded thyroid clonotypes above 0.001 frequency.

Looked up from germline, CDR1 is DFQATT and CDR2 is SNEGSKA (reference sequence). Termini included, the CDR3 measures 8 amino acids. RNA transcripts provided the template for amplifying TCR beta CDR3 regions. In the first round, RT-PCR was carried out with HTBI primers, and a multiplex PCR formed the second round. TCRdb analysed the multiplex PCR reads with MiXCR anew, one entry per CDR3 protein. The profile shows more than 1,000,000 distinct CDR3 sequences, about two fifths of them singletons. This clonotype showed up just a few times. The antigen is unknown. This CDR3 fails to terminate in the conserved phenylalanine or tryptophan, so it likely reflects a read error. No DNA is shown, since the ends of the CDR3 on it are uncertain; the CDR3 is the one TCRdb lists. Patients newly diagnosed with hyperthyroidism, under 2 months' duration, were aged 18 to 65, the study reports.

This receptor was identified in an adult man with Graves' hyperthyroidism. Sequenced sample: peripheral blood or thyroid tissue (not recorded which). The rearrangement uses TRBV20-1 and TRBJ2-5. The chain's CDR3 is CSARPTGS.